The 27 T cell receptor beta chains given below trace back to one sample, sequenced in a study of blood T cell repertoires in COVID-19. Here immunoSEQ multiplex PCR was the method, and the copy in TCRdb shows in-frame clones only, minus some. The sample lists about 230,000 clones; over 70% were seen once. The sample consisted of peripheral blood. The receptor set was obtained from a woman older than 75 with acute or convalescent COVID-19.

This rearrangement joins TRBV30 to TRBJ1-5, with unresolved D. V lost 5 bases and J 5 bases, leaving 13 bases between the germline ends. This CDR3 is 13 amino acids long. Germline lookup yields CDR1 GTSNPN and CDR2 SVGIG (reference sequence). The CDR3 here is CAWRGAKDQPQHF. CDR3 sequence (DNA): TGTGCCTGGCGGGGTGCCAAGGATCAGCCCCAGCATTTT.

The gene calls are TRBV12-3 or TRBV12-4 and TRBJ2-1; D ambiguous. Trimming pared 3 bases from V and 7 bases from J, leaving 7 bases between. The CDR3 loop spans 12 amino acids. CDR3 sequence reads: CASSLWANEQFF. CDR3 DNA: TGTGCCAGCAGTTTGTGGGCGAATGAGCAGTTCTTC.

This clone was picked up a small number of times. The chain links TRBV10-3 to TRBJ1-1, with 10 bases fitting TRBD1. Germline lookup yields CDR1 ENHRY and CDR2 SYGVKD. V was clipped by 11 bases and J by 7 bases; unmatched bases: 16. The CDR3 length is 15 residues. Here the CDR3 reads CAFANETGGYDEAFF. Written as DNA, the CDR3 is TGTGCCTTCGCTAATGAGACAGGGGGCTATGATGAAGCTTTCTTT.

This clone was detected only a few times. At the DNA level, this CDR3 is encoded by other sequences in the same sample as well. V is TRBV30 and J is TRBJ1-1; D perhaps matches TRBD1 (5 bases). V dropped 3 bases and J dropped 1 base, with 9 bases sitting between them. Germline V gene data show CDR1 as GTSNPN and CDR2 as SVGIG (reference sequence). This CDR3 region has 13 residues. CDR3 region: CAWSEQANTEAFF. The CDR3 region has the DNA TGTGCCTGGAGCGAACAGGCGAACACTGAAGCTTTCTTT.

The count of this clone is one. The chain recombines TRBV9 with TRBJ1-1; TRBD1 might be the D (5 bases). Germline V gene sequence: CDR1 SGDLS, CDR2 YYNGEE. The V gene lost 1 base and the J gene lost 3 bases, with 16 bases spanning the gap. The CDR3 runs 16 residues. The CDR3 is CASSVSSQGWDTEAFF. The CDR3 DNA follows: TGTGCCAGCAGCGTAAGTAGTCAGGGTTGGGACACTGAAGCTTTCTTT.

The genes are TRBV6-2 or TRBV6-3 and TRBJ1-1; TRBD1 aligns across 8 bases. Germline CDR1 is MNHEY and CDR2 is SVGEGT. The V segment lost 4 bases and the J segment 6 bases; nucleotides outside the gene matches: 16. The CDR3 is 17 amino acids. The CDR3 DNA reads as TGTGCCAGCAGTTCAATGCGGTTCAGAGGACAGGGCCCTGAAGCTTTCTTT. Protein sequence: CASSSMRFRGQGPEAFF.

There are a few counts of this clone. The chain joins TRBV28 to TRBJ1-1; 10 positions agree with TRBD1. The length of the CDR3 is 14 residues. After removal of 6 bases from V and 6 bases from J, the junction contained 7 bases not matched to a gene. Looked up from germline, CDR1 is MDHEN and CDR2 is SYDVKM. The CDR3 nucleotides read TGTGCCAGCAGCCAAGGACAGGGGGACGCTGAAGCTTTCTTT. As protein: CASSQGQGDAEAFF.

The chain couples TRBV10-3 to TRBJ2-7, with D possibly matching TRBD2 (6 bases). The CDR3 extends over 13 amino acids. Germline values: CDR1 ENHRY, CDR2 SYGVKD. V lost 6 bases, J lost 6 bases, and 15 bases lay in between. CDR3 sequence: CAIRATSPREQYF. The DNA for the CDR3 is TGTGCCATCAGGGCCACTAGCCCGCGCGAGCAGTACTTC.

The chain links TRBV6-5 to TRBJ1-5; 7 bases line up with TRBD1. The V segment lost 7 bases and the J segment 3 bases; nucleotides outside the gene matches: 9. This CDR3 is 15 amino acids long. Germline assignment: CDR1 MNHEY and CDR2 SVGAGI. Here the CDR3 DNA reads TGTGCCAGCAACTCGAACAGGGGTTCCAATCAGCCCCAGCATTTT. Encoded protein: CASNSNRGSNQPQHF.

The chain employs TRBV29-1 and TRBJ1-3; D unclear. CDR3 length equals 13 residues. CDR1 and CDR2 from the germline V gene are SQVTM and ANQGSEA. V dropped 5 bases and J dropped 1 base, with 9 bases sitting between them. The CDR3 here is CSVQEQSGNTIYF. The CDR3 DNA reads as TGCAGCGTTCAGGAACAGTCTGGAAACACCATATATTTT.

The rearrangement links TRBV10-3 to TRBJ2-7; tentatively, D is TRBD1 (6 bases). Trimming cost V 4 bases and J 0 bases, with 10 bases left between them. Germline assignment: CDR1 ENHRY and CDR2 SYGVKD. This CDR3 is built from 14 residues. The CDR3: CAISADSYSYEQYF. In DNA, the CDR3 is TGTGCCATCAGTGCGGACAGTTACTCCTACGAGCAGTACTTC.

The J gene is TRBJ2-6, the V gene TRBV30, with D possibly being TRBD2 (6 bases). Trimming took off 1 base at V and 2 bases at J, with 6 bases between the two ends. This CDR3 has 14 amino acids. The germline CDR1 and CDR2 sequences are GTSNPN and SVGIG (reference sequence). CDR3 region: CAWSAGAGANVLTF. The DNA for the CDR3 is TGTGCCTGGAGTGCGGGGGCTGGGGCCAACGTCCTGACTTTC.

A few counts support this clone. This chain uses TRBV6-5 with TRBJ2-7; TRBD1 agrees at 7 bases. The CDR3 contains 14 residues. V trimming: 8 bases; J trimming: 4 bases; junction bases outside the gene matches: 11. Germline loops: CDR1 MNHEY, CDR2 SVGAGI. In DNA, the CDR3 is TGTGCCAGCGGACCGGACAGGCGAGGGTACGAGCAGTACTTC. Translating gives CASGPDRRGYEQYF.

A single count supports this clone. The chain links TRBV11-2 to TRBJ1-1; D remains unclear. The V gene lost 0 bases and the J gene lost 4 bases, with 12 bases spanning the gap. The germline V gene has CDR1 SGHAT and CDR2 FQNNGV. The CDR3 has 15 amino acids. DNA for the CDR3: TGTGCCAGCAGCTTAGATACCCTAAGAACCACTGAAGCTTTCTTT. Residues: CASSLDTLRTTEAFF.

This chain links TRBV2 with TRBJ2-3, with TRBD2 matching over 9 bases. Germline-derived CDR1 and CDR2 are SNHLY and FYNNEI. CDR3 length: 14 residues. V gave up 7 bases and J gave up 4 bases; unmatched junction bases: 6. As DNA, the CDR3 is TGTGCCAGCAAGAGACTAGCGGCTCCAGATACGCAGTATTTT. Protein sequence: CASKRLAAPDTQYF.

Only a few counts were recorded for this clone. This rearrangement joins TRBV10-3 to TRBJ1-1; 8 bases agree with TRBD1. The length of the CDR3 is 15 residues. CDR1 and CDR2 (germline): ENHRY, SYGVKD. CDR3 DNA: TGTGTATGTACTGGACAGGGATCCCGGGGCACTGAAGCTTTCTTT. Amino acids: CVCTGQGSRGTEAFF.

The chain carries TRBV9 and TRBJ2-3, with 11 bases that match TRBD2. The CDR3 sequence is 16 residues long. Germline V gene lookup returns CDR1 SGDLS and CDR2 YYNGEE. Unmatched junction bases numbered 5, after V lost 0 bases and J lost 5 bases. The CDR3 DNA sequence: TGTGCCAGCAGCGTAGAGGGCCTAGCGGGAGGAGATACGCAGTATTTT. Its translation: CASSVEGLAGGDTQYF.

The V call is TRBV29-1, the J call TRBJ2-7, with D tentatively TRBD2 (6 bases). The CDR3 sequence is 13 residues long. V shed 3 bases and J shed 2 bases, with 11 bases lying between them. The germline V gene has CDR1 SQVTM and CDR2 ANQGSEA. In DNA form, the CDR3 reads TGCAGCGTTGACGCGGGGTCGGCCTACGAGCAGTACTTC. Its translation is CSVDAGSAYEQYF.

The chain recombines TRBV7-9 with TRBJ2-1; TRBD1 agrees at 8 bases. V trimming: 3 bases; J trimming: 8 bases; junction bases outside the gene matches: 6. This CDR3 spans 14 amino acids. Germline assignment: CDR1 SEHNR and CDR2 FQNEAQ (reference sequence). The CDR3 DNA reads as TGTGCCAGCAGCTTCGGACAGGGTAGGCATGAGCAGTTCTTC. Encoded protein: CASSFGQGRHEQFF.

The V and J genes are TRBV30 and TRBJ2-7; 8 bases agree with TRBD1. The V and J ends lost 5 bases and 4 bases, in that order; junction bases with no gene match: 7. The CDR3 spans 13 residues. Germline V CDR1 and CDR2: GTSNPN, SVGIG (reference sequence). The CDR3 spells CAWRPGTGYEQYF. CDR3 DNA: TGTGCCTGGCGTCCCGGGACAGGTTACGAGCAGTACTTC.

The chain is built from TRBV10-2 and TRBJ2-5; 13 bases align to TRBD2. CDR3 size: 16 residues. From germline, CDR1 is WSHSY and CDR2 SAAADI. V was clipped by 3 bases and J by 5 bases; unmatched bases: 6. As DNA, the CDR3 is TGCGCCAGCAGTGATCCCGAACTAGCGGGGGGGGAGACCCAGTACTTC. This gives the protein CASSDPELAGGETQYF.

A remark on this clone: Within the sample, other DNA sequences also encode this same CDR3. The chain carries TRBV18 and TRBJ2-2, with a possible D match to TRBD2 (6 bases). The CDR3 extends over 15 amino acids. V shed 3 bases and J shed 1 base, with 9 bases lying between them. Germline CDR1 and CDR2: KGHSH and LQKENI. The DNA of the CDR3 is TGTGCCAGCTCACCGAGAGCGGGGAACACCGGGGAGCTGTTTTTT. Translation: CASSPRAGNTGELFF.

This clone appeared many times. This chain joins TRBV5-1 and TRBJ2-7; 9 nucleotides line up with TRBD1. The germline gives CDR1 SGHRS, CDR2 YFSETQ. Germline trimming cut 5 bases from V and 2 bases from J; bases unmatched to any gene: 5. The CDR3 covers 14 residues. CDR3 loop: CASRRGQGTYEQYF. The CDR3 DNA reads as TGCGCCAGCAGGAGGGGACAGGGAACCTACGAGCAGTACTTC. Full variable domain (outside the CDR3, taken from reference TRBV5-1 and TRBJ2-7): KAGVTQTPRYLIKTRGQQVTLSCSPISGHRSVSWYQQTPGQGLQFLFEYFSETQRNKGNFPGRFSGRQFSNSRSEMNVSTLELGDSALYLCASRRGQGTYEQYFGPGTRLTVT.

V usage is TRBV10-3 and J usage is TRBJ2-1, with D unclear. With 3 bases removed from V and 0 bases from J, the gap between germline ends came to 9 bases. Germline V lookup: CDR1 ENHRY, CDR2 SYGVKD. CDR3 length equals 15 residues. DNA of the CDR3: TGTGCCATCAGTGATCAGCCGGGCTCCTACAATGAGCAGTTCTTC. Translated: CAISDQPGSYNEQFF.

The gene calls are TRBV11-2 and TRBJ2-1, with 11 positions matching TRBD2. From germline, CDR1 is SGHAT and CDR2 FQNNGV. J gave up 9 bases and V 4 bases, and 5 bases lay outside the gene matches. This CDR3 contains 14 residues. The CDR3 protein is CASSSGLAVGEQFF. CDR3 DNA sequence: TGTGCCAGCAGCTCGGGACTAGCGGTGGGTGAGCAGTTCTTC.

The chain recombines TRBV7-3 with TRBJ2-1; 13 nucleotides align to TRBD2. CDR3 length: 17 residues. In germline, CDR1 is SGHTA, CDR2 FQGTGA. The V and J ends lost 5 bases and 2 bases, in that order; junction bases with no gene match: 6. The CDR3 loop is CASSTRTSGGPYNEQFF. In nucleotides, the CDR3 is TGTGCCAGCAGCACCAGGACTAGCGGGGGTCCCTACAATGAGCAGTTCTTC.

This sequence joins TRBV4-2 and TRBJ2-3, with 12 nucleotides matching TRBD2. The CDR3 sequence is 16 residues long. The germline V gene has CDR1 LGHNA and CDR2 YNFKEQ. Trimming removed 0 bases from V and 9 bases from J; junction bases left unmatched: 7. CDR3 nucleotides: TGTGCCAGCAGCCAAGATGAGGGGACTAGCGGGCCCACGCAGTATTTT. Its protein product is CASSQDEGTSGPTQYF.